The following is a T cell receptor (beta chain) sequence with its context. Its antigen is not yet known. Qualities for individual bases were not recorded, and no much larger clone is one base off. TCR beta chains were amplified from genomic DNA using the immunoSEQ hsTCRB kit. The immunoSEQ service sequenced the TCR beta libraries on an Illumina MiSeq instrument. The published analysis was carried out like this. Repertoire data were analyzed using the immunoSEQ Analyzer. Drawn from immuneACCESS, this table holds only the in-frame rearrangements with V and J called that TCRdb kept. Clones are partly lost; checked studies trace under half to an unresolved V gene and leave the rest unexplained. For V, J and clone size, that table is used; D and trimming come from the DNA. The sample table holds 70,000 to 75,000 clones, of which roughly 90% were seen once. The ten largest clones represent less than 5% of the sample.

Cut back by 2 bases and 0 bases, the V and J ends lie 14 bases apart. Via the germline V gene (reference sequence), CDR1 is LNHDA and CDR2 SQIVND. There are 17 amino acids in the CDR3, from cysteine to phenylalanine inclusive. Of the read, only the CDR3 DNA is kept; its 51 bases are in frame from base 1. Vitiligo was considered stable when no change in lesions had been observed over the previous 6 months. For classification as stable, the absence of confetti depigmentation, a clinical sign of active vitiligo, was additionally required. Anyone who had been treated within the previous three months was excluded from the study. PBMCs were isolated from heparinized blood by Ficoll density gradient centrifugation and then flash-frozen. This entry is derived from a study of resident and recirculating memory T cells in vitiligo (dated by TCRdb to 2016 to 2019). Looking at the study overall: For TCR beta sequencing, epidermis was obtained by shave biopsy from two lesional and two nonlesional sites, and PBMCs were also collected, from each of 3 stable vitiligo patients. Without cell sorting, samples were homogenized immediately before genomic DNA was extracted using the Qiagen DNeasy Blood & Tissue Kit. The human TCR beta sequencing was designed to test whether specific clones found in lesional vitiligo skin differed from the clones found in nonlesional skin and in blood.

The paper as a whole reports these results and caveats: Clonality was not the same from one vitiligo lesion to another, and no unique dominant TCR clone turned up. Even within a single patient, overlap and correlation analysis found no significant repertoire overlap between any biopsies apart from each lesion compared with itself. TCR sequences were not conserved across biopsy sites or patients, suggesting that different T cell clones infiltrate different lesions, described as private specificity. Working out how much the T cell clones identified in the vitiligo lesions and the human Trm versus Tcm pools each contribute will require future mechanistic studies.

Specimen: blood. This clonotype originated in a male donor with vitiligo. Here the chain combines TRBV19 and TRBJ1-3; the D gene is perhaps TRBD1, from 5 matching bases. The CDR3 reads as follows: CASSIIQGTNSGNTIYF. Here is the DNA: TGTGCCAGTAGTATAATTCAGGGAACCAACTCTGGAAACACCATATATTTT.